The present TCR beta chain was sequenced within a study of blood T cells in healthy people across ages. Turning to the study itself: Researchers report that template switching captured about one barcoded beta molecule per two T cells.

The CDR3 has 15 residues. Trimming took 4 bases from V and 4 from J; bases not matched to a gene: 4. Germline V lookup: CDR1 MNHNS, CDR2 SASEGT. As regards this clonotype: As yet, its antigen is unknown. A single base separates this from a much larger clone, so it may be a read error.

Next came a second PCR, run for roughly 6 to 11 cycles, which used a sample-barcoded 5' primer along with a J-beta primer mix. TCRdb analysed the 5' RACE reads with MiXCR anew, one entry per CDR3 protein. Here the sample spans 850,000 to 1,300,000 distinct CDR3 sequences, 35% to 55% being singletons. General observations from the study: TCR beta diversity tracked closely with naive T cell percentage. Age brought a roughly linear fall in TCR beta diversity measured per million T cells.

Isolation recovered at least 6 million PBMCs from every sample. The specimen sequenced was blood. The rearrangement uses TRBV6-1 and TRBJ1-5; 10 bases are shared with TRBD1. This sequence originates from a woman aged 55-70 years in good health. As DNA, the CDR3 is TGTGCCAGCAGTGCCCGGACAGGGGGGAATCAGCCCCAGCATTTT. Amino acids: CASSARTGGNQPQHF.